This entry lists 29 T cell receptor beta chains sequenced from one sample in a study of T cell responses to AZD1222 COVID-19 vaccine. Method: immunoSEQ multiplex PCR; TCRdb's copy keeps in-frame clones and lacks some. Here the sample spans about 120,000 clones, roughly 87% being singletons. The starting material was peripheral blood, obtained on day 0 of AZD1222 vaccination. The receptors here all came from an adult in good health.

CDR3 residues: CATSDHKQGAEAFF. In nucleotides, the CDR3 is TGTGCCACCAGTGATCATAAACAGGGAGCTGAAGCTTTCTTT. V is TRBV24-1 and J is TRBJ1-1; D may be TRBD1 (6 bases). Trimming left V 3 bases short and J 6 bases short, with 13 bases between. Germline V gene lookup returns CDR1 KGHDR and CDR2 SFDVKD. The length of the CDR3 is 14 residues.

Notes on this clone: One junction end disagrees with the germline gene, perhaps due to a read error. The chain is built from TRBV5-1 and TRBJ2-3; the D call may be TRBD1 or TRBD2 (5 bases each). Per the germline V gene, CDR1 is SGHRS and CDR2 is YFSETQ. There are 14 residues in the CDR3. CDR3 sequence: CASRDSSSTDTQYF. The DNA of the CDR3 is TGCGCCAGCCGAGACAGTTCTAGCACGGATACGCAGTATTTT.

V is TRBV5-6 and J is TRBJ1-2, with 8 nucleotides matching TRBD1. In germline, CDR1 is SGHDT, CDR2 YYEEEE. This CDR3 is 12 amino acids long. V gave up 3 bases and J gave up 8 bases; unmatched junction bases: 3. This CDR3 reads CASSWTGNGYTF. The CDR3 DNA sequence: TGTGCCAGCAGCTGGACAGGGAACGGCTACACCTTC.

A remark on this clone: Distinct nucleotide sequences in the sample also encode this CDR3. V usage is TRBV7-2 and J usage is TRBJ1-5; tentative D call: TRBD1 (6 bases). The CDR3 runs to 13 residues. The V end lost 3 bases, the J end lost 4 bases, and 7 bases lay between the germline ends. From germline, CDR1 is SGHTA and CDR2 FQGNSA. CDR3 in amino acids: CASSLRGNQPQHF. The CDR3 DNA follows: TGTGCCAGCAGCTTGAGGGGGAATCAGCCCCAGCATTTT.

This clone has just a few counts. This chain connects TRBV6-5 to TRBJ1-4, with 8 bases matching TRBD1. CDR1 and CDR2 (germline): MNHEY, SVGAGI. V shed 6 bases and J 2 bases; nucleotides not matched to a gene: 5. This CDR3 region has 15 residues. CDR3 sequence: CASRHRGGTNEKLFF. The CDR3 nucleotides are TGTGCCAGCAGGCACAGGGGGGGGACTAATGAAAAACTGTTTTTT.

This chain joins TRBV5-4 and TRBJ2-2, with D tentatively TRBD2 (6 bases). The CDR3 sequence is 18 residues long. With 3 bases removed from V and 0 bases from J, the gap between germline ends came to 18 bases. CDR1 is SGHNT, CDR2 YYREEE, per germline (reference sequence). CDR3 loop: CASSSQPTGATNTGELFF. The CDR3 DNA reads TGTGCCAGCAGCTCCCAACCCACGGGAGCAACGAACACCGGGGAGCTGTTTTTT.

The chain carries TRBV27 and TRBJ1-4; D is perhaps TRBD1 (6 bases). CDR1 and CDR2 from the germline V gene are MNHEY and SMNVEV (reference sequence). The CDR3 contains 14 residues. V was cut by 2 bases and J by 7 bases, with 11 bases left in between. DNA of the CDR3: TGTGCCAGCAGTTTAATACAGGGAGGTGAAAAACTGTTTTTT. Its translation: CASSLIQGGEKLFF.

This rearrangement joins TRBV7-3 to TRBJ2-2, with D tentatively TRBD2 (5 bases). Germline V gene data show CDR1 as SGHTA and CDR2 as FQGTGA. The ends were cut back, 3 bases at V and 2 bases at J, with 10 bases in the middle. The CDR3 length is 15 residues. The CDR3 loop reads CASSFKGANTGELFF. The CDR3 DNA reads as TGTGCCAGCAGCTTTAAGGGAGCAAACACCGGGGAGCTGTTTTTT.

This clone has just a few counts. This rearrangement joins TRBV12-3 or TRBV12-4 to TRBJ1-1; D ambiguous. CDR3 length: 12 amino acids. With 3 bases removed from V and 5 bases from J, the gap between germline ends came to 7 bases. CDR3 sequence reads: CASSFPETEAFF. CDR3 DNA sequence: TGTGCCAGCAGTTTCCCCGAAACTGAAGCTTTCTTT.

This clone has just a few counts. The rearrangement links TRBV2 to TRBJ2-7; D unresolved. The ends were cut back, 3 bases at V and 6 bases at J, with 6 bases in the middle. Germline CDR1 reads SNHLY; CDR2 reads FYNNEI. This CDR3 is built from 11 residues. CDR3 bases: TGTGCCAGCAGTGAGGGGTCCGAGCAGTACTTC. As protein: CASSEGSEQYF.

The chain carries TRBV2 and TRBJ1-6; no clear D gene. Trimming stripped 7 bases from V and 6 bases from J, with 13 bases between. This CDR3 comprises 14 residues. The V gene's germline CDR1 is SNHLY and CDR2 FYNNEI. CDR3: CASNPTGINSPLHF. CDR3 bases: TGTGCCAGCAACCCGACGGGAATTAATTCACCCCTCCACTTT.

The rearrangement links TRBV29-1 to TRBJ2-7, with 7 bases identical to TRBD1. The CDR3 consists of 14 residues. Germline CDR1 SQVTM, CDR2 ANQGSEA. V lost 7 bases, J lost 4 bases, and 13 bases stayed unmatched. The CDR3 spells CSAQTGGQIYEQYF. The CDR3 DNA reads as TGCAGCGCTCAAACTGGGGGACAGATATACGAGCAGTACTTC.

This clone was picked up one time. This chain uses TRBV2 with TRBJ1-3, with D unclear. The germline V and J ends were trimmed by 6 bases and 0 bases, with 9 bases remaining between them. The CDR3 has 14 residues. Germline V gives CDR1 SNHLY, CDR2 FYNNEI. The CDR3 sequence is CASREEVSGNTIYF. DNA of the CDR3: TGTGCCAGCAGGGAGGAGGTCTCTGGAAACACCATATATTTT.

The chain recombines TRBV19 with TRBJ2-2; 8 bases agree with TRBD2. There are 15 residues in the CDR3. CDR1 is LNHDA and CDR2 is SQIVND in the germline V gene (reference sequence). V lost 9 bases and J lost 5; bases outside the gene matches: 11. Written as DNA, the CDR3 is TGTGCCAGCTACCCCAGCGCGGGAGGAACCGGGGAGCTGTTTTTT. It is translated as CASYPSAGGTGELFF.

The chain combines TRBV2 with TRBJ2-7, with 9 positions matching TRBD1. The CDR3 is 15 amino acids. Germline CDR1 is SNHLY and CDR2 is FYNNEI. The V segment lost 4 bases and the J segment 3 bases; nucleotides outside the gene matches: 7. This CDR3 is CASSGAGQGIYEQYF. The CDR3 DNA reads TGTGCCAGCAGTGGGGCCGGACAGGGGATCTACGAGCAGTACTTC.

The chain uses TRBV27 and TRBJ2-1; D perhaps matches TRBD2 (6 bases). The CDR3 length is 19 residues. V was pared by 5 bases and J by 1 base, with 24 bases between. The germline V gene encodes CDR1 MNHEY and CDR2 SMNVEV (reference sequence). CDR3 DNA: TGTGCCAGCAGTCACGCCCGGGACTGGTCAGTTCGGTCCTACAATGAGCAGTTCTTC. It specifies CASSHARDWSVRSYNEQFF.

CDR3 in amino acids: CASSHRSGYTF. CDR3 sequence (DNA): TGTGCCAGCAGTCATAGGAGTGGCTACACCTTC. The V gene is TRBV12-3 or TRBV12-4, the J gene TRBJ1-2; D call uncertain. This CDR3 region has 11 residues. V shed 5 bases and J shed 7 bases, with 8 bases lying between them.

The chain combines TRBV9 with TRBJ2-7; the D is unclear. CDR1 and CDR2 (germline): SGDLS, YYNGEE. The CDR3 contains 14 residues. Deletions cut 3 bases from V and 3 bases from J, with 13 bases between. DNA for the CDR3: TGTGCCAGCAGCGCGGACGGAGAATACTACGAGCAGTACTTC. As protein: CASSADGEYYEQYF.

The chain recombines TRBV28 with TRBJ2-2; TRBD1 matches at 7 bases. This CDR3 contains 16 residues. CDR1 is MDHEN and CDR2 is SYDVKM in the germline V gene. V was clipped by 6 bases and J by 3 bases; unmatched bases: 10. The CDR3: CASRLQGVGDTGELFF. Here the CDR3 DNA reads TGTGCCAGCAGACTTCAGGGGGTTGGAGACACCGGGGAGCTGTTTTTT.

CDR3 protein: CSVHYSGVDYGYTF. In DNA, the CDR3 is TGCAGCGTACACTACTCAGGGGTCGACTATGGCTACACCTTC. V usage is TRBV29-1 and J usage is TRBJ1-2; D possibly corresponds to TRBD1 (6 bases). V was cut by 6 bases and J by 3 bases, with 17 bases left in between. The CDR3 extends over 14 amino acids. Germline CDR1 SQVTM, CDR2 ANQGSEA.

The chain links TRBV28 to TRBJ1-3, with TRBD1 identical over 9 bases. With 3 bases clipped from V and 2 bases from J, the junction kept 2 bases outside the gene matches. The CDR3 runs to 15 residues. Germline V gene lookup returns CDR1 MDHEN and CDR2 SYDVKM. The CDR3 coding sequence is TGTGCCAGCAGTTTTGGGGACAGGGCTGGAAACACCATATATTTT. Translation: CASSFGDRAGNTIYF.

This chain uses TRBV28 with TRBJ1-5; possibly TRBD1 for D (5 bases). The V end was cut by 5 bases, the J end by 7 bases, with 15 bases between. CDR1 is MDHEN and CDR2 is SYDVKM in the germline V gene. This CDR3 has 14 residues. The CDR3 loop reads CASSRTGSGQPQHF. CDR3 DNA: TGTGCCAGCAGTCGCACAGGTTCTGGGCAGCCCCAGCATTTT. Combining the CDR3 with reference TRBV28 and TRBJ1-5 gives the whole variable domain DVKVTQSSRYLVKRTGEKVFLECVQDMDHENMFWYRQDPGLGLRLIYFSYDVKMKEKGDIPEGYSVSREKKERFSLILESASTNQTSMYLCASSRTGSGQPQHFGDGTRLSIL.

V is TRBV4-1 and J is TRBJ2-3; D is perhaps TRBD2 (6 bases). Germline values: CDR1 MGHRA, CDR2 YSYEKL. The length of the CDR3 is 15 residues. Between the trimmed V and J ends, which lost 0 bases and 4 bases, there was a span of 11 bases. CDR3 amino acids: CASSQDLPGADTQYF. The CDR3 DNA is TGCGCCAGCAGCCAAGATCTTCCGGGGGCAGATACGCAGTATTTT.

The rearrangement links TRBV7-2 to TRBJ2-5, with TRBD2 identical over 8 bases. With 0 bases clipped from V and 1 base from J, the junction kept 4 bases outside the gene matches. CDR1 is SGHTA and CDR2 is FQGNSA in the germline V gene. The CDR3 totals 16 residues. CDR3 residues: CASSLAVGRAQETQYF. The DNA of the CDR3 is TGTGCCAGCAGCTTAGCGGTCGGGAGGGCCCAAGAGACCCAGTACTTC.

The V and J genes are TRBV18 and TRBJ1-5; 8 positions agree with TRBD1. CDR3 length: 17 residues. Germline loops: CDR1 KGHSH, CDR2 LQKENI. J lost 5 bases, V lost 3 bases, and 12 bases had no gene match. CDR3 region: CASSPSAPGGGDQPQHF. DNA for the CDR3: TGTGCCAGCTCACCTTCGGCTCCAGGGGGCGGGGATCAGCCCCAGCATTTT.

This chain joins TRBV9 and TRBJ2-7, with D maybe TRBD1 (5 bases). The CDR3 loop spans 16 amino acids. Trimming shortened V by 0 bases and J by 5 bases, and 18 bases separated the two germline ends. Germline V CDR1 and CDR2: SGDLS, YYNGEE. CDR3 nucleotides: TGTGCCAGCAGCGTAGCCCCGGTCCTCCTAGGGGACGAGCAGTACTTC. This sequence encodes CASSVAPVLLGDEQYF.

V is TRBV9 and J is TRBJ1-3, with D possibly being TRBD1 (6 bases). The CDR3 contains 15 residues. CDR1 SGDLS and CDR2 YYNGEE come from the germline V gene. Trimming took off 1 base at V and 2 bases at J, with 10 bases between the two ends. The CDR3 is CASSVQGNPGNTIYF. The CDR3 DNA reads as TGTGCCAGCAGCGTACAGGGGAATCCTGGAAACACCATATATTTT.

As for this clone: The same CDR3 also results from other DNA sequences found in this sample. The CDR3 is CATSRVGGGQPQHF. CDR3 in DNA: TGTGCCACCAGCAGAGTGGGTGGCGGTCAGCCCCAGCATTTT. The chain combines TRBV15 with TRBJ1-5; D uncertain. Deletions cut 1 base from V and 6 bases from J, with 10 bases between. CDR3 length equals 14 residues. Germline V gene data show CDR1 as LNHNV and CDR2 as YYDKDF (reference sequence).

The chain uses TRBV6-4 and TRBJ2-1, with TRBD2 matching over 9 bases. V gave up 0 bases and J gave up 3 bases; unmatched junction bases: 0. Germline V gene lookup returns CDR1 MRHNA and CDR2 SNTAGT. This CDR3 comprises 15 residues. DNA of the CDR3: TGTGCCAGCAGTGACTCGCGGGGGGGCTACAATGAGCAGTTCTTC. It is translated as CASSDSRGGYNEQFF.